Listed here is a single T cell receptor beta chain. The trim removed 4 bases at V and 6 bases at J, leaving 8 bases unmatched. Germline assignment: CDR1 KGHSH and CDR2 LQKENI. The CDR3 length is 14 residues. In the study's own analysis: Reference gene primer amplification gave nucleated cell count estimates. Generated by immunoSEQ multiplex PCR, the TCRdb table keeps only in-frame clones and is missing some. V and J calls and clone size are copied from that table; D and trimming were computed from the DNA. The sample consists of some 16,000 clones, just under 90% of them appearing once. This sample is part of a study of blood T cell repertoires in COVID-19. Study overall: COVID-19 samples collected from the United States, Italy and Spain covered acute and convalescent phases. T cells, B-cell-depleted T cells, or PBMCs provided the cDNA or gDNA that served as material.

The source material was peripheral blood. This clonotype originated in a human donor in a cohort sampled during active COVID-19. The V gene is TRBV18, the J gene TRBJ2-7; TRBD1 aligns across 8 bases. The CDR3 DNA sequence: TGTGCCAGCTCACTGAAGGACAGGGATGGCGAGCAGTACTTC. The encoded protein is CASSLKDRDGEQYF.